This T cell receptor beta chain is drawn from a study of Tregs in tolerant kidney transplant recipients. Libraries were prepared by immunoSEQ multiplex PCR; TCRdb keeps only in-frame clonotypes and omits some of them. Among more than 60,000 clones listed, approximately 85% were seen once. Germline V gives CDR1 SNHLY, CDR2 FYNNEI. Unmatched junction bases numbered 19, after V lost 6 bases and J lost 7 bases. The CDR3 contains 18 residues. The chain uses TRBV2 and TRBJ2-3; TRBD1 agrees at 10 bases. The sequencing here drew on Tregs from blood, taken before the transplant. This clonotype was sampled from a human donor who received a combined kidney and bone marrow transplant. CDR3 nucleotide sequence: TGTGCCAGCAGGGGTTCCATATCCAGGACAGGGGGAAGTTATACGCAGTATTTT. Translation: CASRGSISRTGGSYTQYF.